One and the same sample provided the 20 T cell receptor beta chains below, sequenced in a study of blood T cell repertoires in COVID-19. Only in-frame clones appear in the TCRdb table, and some are missing; sequencing was by immunoSEQ multiplex PCR. The sample consists of approximately 350,000 clones, approximately 90% of them appearing once. The sample was PBMCs or T cells enriched from blood (not recorded which). These TCRs come from a man aged 18 to 35 who had recovered from COVID-19.

The V gene is TRBV5-1, the J gene TRBJ2-7; D is unclear. This CDR3 comprises 20 residues. Germline V gives CDR1 SGHRS, CDR2 YFSETQ. V was cut by 3 bases and J by 0 bases, with 28 bases left in between. CDR3 sequence reads: CASSSGLLSQFNPSSYEQYF. In DNA, the CDR3 is TGCGCCAGCAGCTCCGGCCTTTTAAGCCAATTTAACCCTAGCTCCTACGAGCAGTACTTC.

The V and J genes are TRBV27 and TRBJ1-6; D gene ambiguous. CDR1 and CDR2 from the germline V gene are MNHEY and SMNVEV (reference sequence). Trimming pared 8 bases from V and 9 bases from J, leaving 29 bases between. This CDR3 region has 18 residues. The CDR3 sequence: CASQRRRTANKSGSPLHF. CDR3 nucleotides: TGTGCCAGCCAAAGGCGTCGCACTGCCAACAAGAGCGGTTCACCCCTCCACTTT.

The chain employs TRBV5-4 and TRBJ1-2, with no clear D. CDR1 is SGHNT and CDR2 is YYREEE in the germline V gene (reference sequence). V was clipped by 0 bases and J by 0 bases, with 9 bases between them. The CDR3 covers 15 residues. Written as DNA, the CDR3 is TGTGCCAGCAGCTTGGCTAACGGAGCTAACTATGGCTACACCTTC. Its translation is CASSLANGANYGYTF.

The CDR3 reads CASSIFLAAEQYF. CDR3 nucleotide sequence: TGCGCCAGCAGCATCTTCCTCGCGGCCGAGCAGTACTTC. The V gene is TRBV5-1, the J gene TRBJ2-7; D is unclear. Trimming left V 4 bases short and J 6 bases short, with 14 bases between. The CDR3 is 13 amino acids. CDR1 SGHRS and CDR2 YFSETQ come from the germline V gene.

Only one count was recorded for this clone. The V gene is TRBV18, the J gene TRBJ1-5; 9 nucleotides match TRBD1. CDR3 length: 15 residues. Unmatched junction bases numbered 2, after V lost 0 bases and J lost 5 bases. Germline V CDR1 and CDR2: KGHSH, LQKENI. CDR3 DNA sequence: TGTGCCAGCTCACCACCCGGGACAGGGCATCAGCCCCAGCATTTT. Protein sequence: CASSPPGTGHQPQHF. Drawing the rest from reference TRBV18 and TRBJ1-5, the complete variable domain is NAGVMQNPRHLVRRRGQEARLRCSPMKGHSHVYWYRQLPEEGLKFMVYLQKENIIDESGMPKERFSAEFPKEGPSILRIQQVVRGDSAAYFCASSPPGTGHQPQHFGDGTRLSIL.

The CDR3 DNA reads TGTGCCTGGAGTGTAACAGCGGTCTCCTACGAGCAGTACTTC. As protein: CAWSVTAVSYEQYF. The chain recombines TRBV30 with TRBJ2-7; D may be TRBD2 (5 bases). V lost 0 bases and J lost 0, with 9 bases in between. Germline loops: CDR1 GTSNPN, CDR2 SVGIG (reference sequence). The CDR3 is made up of 14 amino acids. Looking up the rest from reference TRBV30 and TRBJ2-7 gives the full variable domain: SQTIHQWPATLVQPVGSPLSLECTVEGTSNPNLYWYRQAAGRGLQLLFYSVGIGQISSEVPQNLSASRPQDRQFILSSKKLLLSDSGFYLCAWSVTAVSYEQYFGPGTRLTVT.

V gene TRBV2 combines with J gene TRBJ1-5; TRBD1 aligns across 7 bases. Germline values: CDR1 SNHLY, CDR2 FYNNEI. V trimming: 5 bases; J trimming: 7 bases; junction bases outside the gene matches: 5. The CDR3 totals 13 residues. CDR3 residues: CASSSTGDQPQHF. DNA for the CDR3: TGTGCCAGCAGTAGTACAGGGGACCAGCCCCAGCATTTT. Full variable domain (outside the CDR3, taken from reference TRBV2 and TRBJ1-5): EPEVTQTPSHQVTQMGQEVILRCVPISNHLYFYWYRQILGQKVEFLVSFYNNEISEKSEIFDDQFSVERPDGSNFTLKIRSTKLEDSAMYFCASSSTGDQPQHFGDGTRLSIL.

This chain uses TRBV5-5 with TRBJ1-2, with no clear D. The V and J ends lost 2 bases and 3 bases respectively, with 5 bases between them. CDR1 SGHKS and CDR2 YYEKEE come from the germline V gene (reference sequence). The CDR3 loop spans 12 amino acids. The CDR3 spells CASSLIDYGYTF. The DNA of the CDR3 is TGTGCCAGCAGCTTAATAGACTATGGCTACACCTTC.

The CDR3 bases are TGCGCCAGCAGTATGACAGAGGTGTTTGGAAATAATTCACCCCTCCACTTT. Amino acid sequence: CASSMTEVFGNNSPLHF. The J gene is TRBJ1-6, the V gene TRBV10-1; D is perhaps TRBD1 (5 bases). The length of the CDR3 is 17 residues. The germline V gene encodes CDR1 WNHNN and CDR2 SYGVQD (reference sequence). Trimming took 5 bases from V and 5 from J, leaving 19 bases between them.

The rearrangement joins TRBV7-9 to TRBJ1-6, with D possibly matching TRBD1 (5 bases). CDR3 length equals 14 residues. Germline CDR1 SEHNR, CDR2 FQNEAQ (reference sequence). Deletions cut 7 bases from V and 7 bases from J, with 14 bases between. The CDR3 DNA reads TGTGCCAGCACCCACGCACACAGGAATTCACCCCTCCACTTT. This sequence encodes CASTHAHRNSPLHF. The entire variable domain, with the rest obtained from reference TRBV7-9 and TRBJ1-6, is as follows: DTGVSQNPRHKITKRGQNVTFRCDPISEHNRLYWYRQTLGQGPEFLTYFQNEAQLEKSRLLSDRFSAERPKGSFSTLEIQRTEQGDSAMYLCASTHAHRNSPLHFGNGTRLTVT.

This chain uses TRBV5-1 with TRBJ1-2, with 9 bases lining up with TRBD1. This CDR3 region has 16 residues. Looked up from germline, CDR1 is SGHRS and CDR2 is YFSETQ. Losses at the gene ends were 4 bases for V and 4 bases for J; bases not matched to a gene: 11. The CDR3 here is CASSPGGQGTLYGYTF. For the CDR3, the DNA is TGCGCCAGCAGCCCGGGGGGACAGGGCACGCTCTATGGCTACACCTTC. The whole variable domain, filled in from reference TRBV5-1 and TRBJ1-2, reads KAGVTQTPRYLIKTRGQQVTLSCSPISGHRSVSWYQQTPGQGLQFLFEYFSETQRNKGNFPGRFSGRQFSNSRSEMNVSTLELGDSALYLCASSPGGQGTLYGYTFGSGTRLTVV.

As regards this clone: A junction end diverges from the germline sequence, so it may reflect a read error. J is TRBJ2-3 and V is TRBV5-4, with TRBD2 matching 15 bases. This CDR3 comprises 16 residues. Germline V lookup: CDR1 SGHNT, CDR2 YYREEE (reference sequence). In DNA, the CDR3 is TGTGCCAGCAGATTGGGACTAGCGGGAGGTTCAGATACGCAGTATTTT. Residues: CASRLGLAGGSDTQYF.

In this sample, this clone turned up a few times. The chain carries TRBV19 and TRBJ1-1, with 7 bases that match TRBD1. The J segment lost 0 bases and the V segment lost 6 bases, leaving 4 bases of the junction unmatched. The CDR3 has 14 amino acids. Germline CDR1 LNHDA, CDR2 SQIVND (reference sequence). The CDR3 nucleotides read TGTGCCAGTAGGGAGACAGGGATGAACACTGAAGCTTTCTTT. Amino acids: CASRETGMNTEAFF.

This chain joins TRBV18 and TRBJ1-5; D call uncertain. This CDR3 has 13 amino acids. V lost 6 bases and J lost 0, with 6 bases in between. Germline V gene lookup returns CDR1 KGHSH and CDR2 LQKENI. The DNA of the CDR3 is TGTGCCAGCTCCCTGAGTAGCAATCAGCCCCAGCATTTT. This encodes CASSLSSNQPQHF. Full variable domain (outside the CDR3, taken from reference TRBV18 and TRBJ1-5): NAGVMQNPRHLVRRRGQEARLRCSPMKGHSHVYWYRQLPEEGLKFMVYLQKENIIDESGMPKERFSAEFPKEGPSILRIQQVVRGDSAAYFCASSLSSNQPQHFGDGTRLSIL.

J is TRBJ2-5 and V is TRBV15, with 9 positions matching TRBD2. Trimming at V came to 3 bases and at J to 5 bases, leaving 7 bases not matched to a gene. There are 15 residues in the CDR3. The germline V gene has CDR1 LNHNV and CDR2 YYDKDF (reference sequence). CDR3 bases: TGTGCCACCAGCAGCGTACTAGCGGGCGGGGAGACCCAGTACTTC. Protein sequence: CATSSVLAGGETQYF. The entire variable domain, with the rest obtained from reference TRBV15 and TRBJ2-5, is as follows: DAMVIQNPRYQVTQFGKPVTLSCSQTLNHNVMYWYQQKSSQAPKLLFHYYDKDFNNEADTPDNFQSRRPNTSFCFLDIRSPGLGDTAMYLCATSSVLAGGETQYFGPGTRLLVL.

This chain connects TRBV10-3 to TRBJ2-3, with no clear D. V lost 6 bases to trimming and J lost 0 bases, with 13 bases between them. From germline, CDR1 is ENHRY and CDR2 SYGVKD. This CDR3 is 15 amino acids long. CDR3 nucleotide sequence: TGTGCCATCAGGACACAACAGTCTAGCACAGATACGCAGTATTTT. This translates into CAIRTQQSSTDTQYF.

The chain carries TRBV5-4 and TRBJ2-1; TRBD1 is a possible D gene (5 bases). Germline values: CDR1 SGHNT, CDR2 YYREEE (reference sequence). The CDR3 totals 15 residues. The V end was cut by 3 bases, the J end by 7 bases, with 17 bases between. DNA of the CDR3: TGTGCCAGCAGCTCCAGGGTCTTACGAGAAAATGAGCAGTTCTTC. It translates to CASSSRVLRENEQFF.

The chain uses TRBV11-2 and TRBJ2-3, with D perhaps matching TRBD1 (6 bases). Looked up from germline, CDR1 is SGHAT and CDR2 is FQNNGV. V shed 8 bases and J shed 1 base, with 19 bases lying between them. The CDR3 sequence is 16 residues long. The chain's CDR3 is CASRQRGQWGTDTQYF. CDR3 coding DNA: TGTGCCAGCCGCCAGAGGGGACAATGGGGCACAGATACGCAGTATTTT. The variable domain in full, completed from reference TRBV11-2 and TRBJ2-3, reads EAGVAQSPRYKIIEKRQSVAFWCNPISGHATLYWYQQILGQGPKLLIQFQNNGVVDDSQLPKDRFSAERLKGVDSTLKIQPAKLEDSAVYLCASRQRGQWGTDTQYFGPGTRLTVL.

This chain uses TRBV7-9 with TRBJ2-7, with 7 nucleotides matching TRBD1. Looked up from germline, CDR1 is SEHNR and CDR2 is FQNEAQ (reference sequence). The ends lost 5 bases at V and 0 bases at J; junction bases unmatched: 4. The CDR3 contains 14 residues. CDR3 DNA: TGTGCCAGCAGCCCGACAGGGAGCTCCTACGAGCAGTACTTC. It yields the protein CASSPTGSSYEQYF.

The V and J genes are TRBV19 and TRBJ1-2, with 7 bases matching TRBD1. This CDR3 spans 16 amino acids. J was trimmed by 2 bases and V by 2 bases; bases with no gene match: 8. Germline V gene sequence: CDR1 LNHDA, CDR2 SQIVND (reference sequence). Here the CDR3 reads CASSISGTASNYGYTF. The CDR3 nucleotides read TGTGCCAGTAGTATATCAGGGACAGCGAGCAACTATGGCTACACCTTC.